This T cell receptor (beta chain) was retrieved from a study of T cell changes during pregnancy in multiple sclerosis (dated by TCRdb to the late 2010s). With respect to the entire study: Changes in the T cell repertoire over the course of pregnancy were examined in this study in women with multiple sclerosis.

The CDR3 holds 15 amino acids from the cysteine to the phenylalanine. Only CDR3 DNA remains: 45 bases, in frame from the first base. CDR1 and CDR2 are read off the germline V gene as LGHNT and FRNRAP. V and J are trimmed by 2 bases and 2 bases, and the gene matches miss 3 bases of the junction. Libraries were made using the immunoSEQ multiplex PCR assay. The source is immuneACCESS, and TCRdb retained only in-frame sequences with V and J called. Part of the clones is not carried over; for the studies checked, unresolved V genes explain less than half of this, and the remainder is unexplained. This sample holds more than 65,000 clones; 80% to 95% were observed only once. The ten largest clones capture 0.4% to 0.45% of the sample. A note on this clone: Its cognate antigen has yet to be identified. No per-base quality is available; no much larger clone lies one base away.

The sample was CD4+ T cells from peripheral blood mononuclear cells, taken before pregnancy. Recombination joined TRBV12-5 with TRBJ1-3, with 7 central nucleotides matching TRBD1. The sequence derives from a female donor with multiple sclerosis, enrolled in a pregnancy study. The CDR3 amino acid sequence is: CASGLLQGAGNTIYF. The DNA reads as follows: TGTGCTAGTGGTTTGTTGCAGGGGGCTGGAAACACCATATATTTT.